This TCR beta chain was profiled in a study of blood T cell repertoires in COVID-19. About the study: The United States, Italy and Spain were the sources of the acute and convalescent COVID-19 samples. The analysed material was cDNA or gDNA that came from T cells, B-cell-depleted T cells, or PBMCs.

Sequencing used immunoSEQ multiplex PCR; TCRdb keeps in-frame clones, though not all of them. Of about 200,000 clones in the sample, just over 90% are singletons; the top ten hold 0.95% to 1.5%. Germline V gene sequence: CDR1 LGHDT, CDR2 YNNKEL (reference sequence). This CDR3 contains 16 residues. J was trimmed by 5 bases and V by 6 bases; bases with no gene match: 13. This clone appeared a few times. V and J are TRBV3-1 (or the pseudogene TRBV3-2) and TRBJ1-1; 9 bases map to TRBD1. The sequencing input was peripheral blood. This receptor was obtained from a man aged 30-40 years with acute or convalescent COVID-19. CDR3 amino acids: CASSQYLGQGGTEAFF. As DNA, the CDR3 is TGTGCCAGCAGTCAGTATTTGGGACAGGGTGGGACTGAAGCTTTCTTT.